The rows below give T cell receptor beta chains drawn from one sample of a study of blood T cell repertoires in COVID-19. Only in-frame clones appear in the TCRdb table, and some are missing; sequencing was by immunoSEQ multiplex PCR. The sample has about 210,000 clones, 81% seen once. The sequenced sample was PBMCs or T cells enriched from blood (not recorded which). The receptor set was obtained from a woman in her 50s with acute COVID-19. CDR3s include the opening cysteine and the closing phenylalanine or tryptophan. D genes are given only for firm matches. Not every row has a clone size; where given, it reads once, few, many or a size class.

v_gene: TRBV6-5
j_gene: TRBJ2-7
d_gene: TRBD2
abundance: -
CDR3nt: TGTGCCAGCAGTTACTCGGCTAGCGGGGCCTACGAGCAGTACTTC
CDR3aa: CASSYSASGAYEQYF

v_gene: TRBV11-2
j_gene: TRBJ2-6
d_gene: TRBD2
abundance: -
CDR3nt: TGTGCCAGCAGCTTAGAGCGAGCGGGAGGGGGGGCCAACGTCCTGACTTTC
CDR3aa: CASSLERAGGGANVLTF

v_gene: TRBV4-2
j_gene: TRBJ2-3
d_gene: TRBD2
abundance: -
CDR3nt: TGTGCCAGCAGCCAAGAGTGGGGCGGGAGTGGTACAGATACGCAGTATTTT
CDR3aa: CASSQEWGGSGTDTQYF

v_gene: TRBV4-1
j_gene: TRBJ2-7
d_gene: TRBD2
abundance: -
CDR3nt: TGCGCCAGCAGCGGCGGGACTAGCGGCTTCGAGCAGTACTTC
CDR3aa: CASSGGTSGFEQYF

v_gene: TRBV24-1
j_gene: TRBJ2-2
d_gene: -
abundance: -
CDR3nt: TGTGCCACCAGTGATTTTCTAGACGCCGGGGAGCTGTTTTTT
CDR3aa: CATSDFLDAGELFF

v_gene: TRBV5-6
j_gene: TRBJ2-7
d_gene: TRBD1
abundance: -
CDR3nt: TGTGCCAGCAGCCGGTGGACGGGACAGGGGACCTTC
CDR3aa: CASSRWTGQGTF

v_gene: TRBV18
j_gene: TRBJ1-5
d_gene: -
abundance: -
CDR3nt: TGTGCCAGCTCACCGGGACTGCACAGAGATCAGCCCCAGCATTTT
CDR3aa: CASSPGLHRDQPQHF

v_gene: TRBV29-1
j_gene: TRBJ2-3
d_gene: TRBD2
abundance: few
CDR3nt: TGCAGCGTGGGGGGGACCACAGATACGCAGTATTTT
CDR3aa: CSVGGTTDTQYF

v_gene: TRBV7-9
j_gene: TRBJ1-2
d_gene: TRBD1
abundance: -
CDR3nt: TGTGCCAGCAGCGGATCCGGGACAGCTTACTATGGCTACACCTTC
CDR3aa: CASSGSGTAYYGYTF

v_gene: TRBV28
j_gene: TRBJ1-5
d_gene: TRBD1
abundance: -
CDR3nt: TGTGCCATCAAAGACAGGGGCAGTAATCAGCCCCAGCATTTT
CDR3aa: CAIKDRGSNQPQHF

v_gene: TRBV11-2
j_gene: TRBJ2-1
d_gene: -
abundance: -
CDR3nt: TGTGCCAGCAGCTTCCCAGGGGTCGTAGCAAAGTTCTTC
CDR3aa: CASSFPGVVAKFF

v_gene: TRBV28
j_gene: TRBJ1-1
d_gene: -
abundance: -
CDR3nt: TGTGCCAGCAGTACGACCGGGACAAAAGCTTTCTTT
CDR3aa: CASSTTGTKAFF

v_gene: TRBV6-6
j_gene: TRBJ1-2
d_gene: TRBD1
abundance: -
CDR3nt: TGTGCCAGCAGTTACGGGACAGGTTTATATGGCTACACCTTC
CDR3aa: CASSYGTGLYGYTF

v_gene: TRBV12-3/TRBV12-4
j_gene: TRBJ1-5
d_gene: -
abundance: -
CDR3nt: TGTGCCAGCAGTTTGGCGGGAAACCAGCCCCAGCATTTT
CDR3aa: CASSLAGNQPQHF

v_gene: TRBV3-1/TRBV3-2
j_gene: TRBJ2-3
d_gene: -
abundance: -
CDR3nt: TGTGCCAGCAGCCAAGGCTACCGGACTAGCACAGATACGCAGTATTTT
CDR3aa: CASSQGYRTSTDTQYF

v_gene: TRBV6-2/TRBV6-3
j_gene: TRBJ2-7
d_gene: TRBD2
abundance: once
CDR3nt: TGTGCCAGCAGTGACCGGGGGGGCCTTTCCCAGGAGCAGTACTTC
CDR3aa: CASSDRGGLSQEQYF

v_gene: TRBV5-1
j_gene: TRBJ2-3
d_gene: -
abundance: few
CDR3nt: TGCGCCAGCAGCAGACAGGAGCGTACAGATACGCAGTATTTT
CDR3aa: CASSRQERTDTQYF

v_gene: TRBV4-1
j_gene: TRBJ1-4
d_gene: -
abundance: few
CDR3nt: TGCGCCAGCAGCCAAGGACTGCGTCGGGCTAATGAAAAACTGTTTTTT
CDR3aa: CASSQGLRRANEKLFF

v_gene: TRBV27
j_gene: TRBJ1-1
d_gene: -
abundance: -
CDR3nt: TGTGCCAGCAGTTATTGGTCCCAGGGCAGCACTGAAGCTTTCTTT
CDR3aa: CASSYWSQGSTEAFF

v_gene: TRBV5-1
j_gene: TRBJ2-5
d_gene: -
abundance: -
CDR3nt: TGCGCCAGCAGCTTGGGACTAGAAGGAGAGACCCAGTACTTC
CDR3aa: CASSLGLEGETQYF

v_gene: TRBV3-1/TRBV3-2
j_gene: TRBJ1-2
d_gene: -
abundance: -
CDR3nt: TGTGCCAGCAGCCAAGATCGACTCATCCAGAGATTCTATGGCTACACCTTC
CDR3aa: CASSQDRLIQRFYGYTF

v_gene: TRBV4-2
j_gene: TRBJ2-1
d_gene: -
abundance: -
CDR3nt: TGTGCCAGCAGCCAAGACTATGGACAGAGCTCCTACAATGAGCAGTTCTTC
CDR3aa: CASSQDYGQSSYNEQFF

v_gene: TRBV29-1
j_gene: TRBJ2-5
d_gene: -
abundance: -
CDR3nt: TGCAGCGTTGAAGGAACCACACAAGAGACCCAGTACTTC
CDR3aa: CSVEGTTQETQYF

v_gene: TRBV18
j_gene: TRBJ1-4
d_gene: -
abundance: once
CDR3nt: TGTGCCAGCTCACCAGAGTTAAATGAAAAACTGTTTTTT
CDR3aa: CASSPELNEKLFF

v_gene: TRBV9
j_gene: TRBJ2-2
d_gene: -
abundance: -
CDR3nt: TGTGCCAGCAGCGTCATAGCGGAGCTGAAGAACACCGGGGAGCTGTTTTTT
CDR3aa: CASSVIAELKNTGELFF

v_gene: TRBV29-1
j_gene: TRBJ2-5
d_gene: -
abundance: -
CDR3nt: TGCAGCGTTGAAGGGACAGACCAAGAGACCCAGTACTTC
CDR3aa: CSVEGTDQETQYF

v_gene: TRBV18
j_gene: TRBJ1-5
d_gene: TRBD1
abundance: once
CDR3nt: TGTGCCAGCTCGCGGACAGGGGGCGATCAGCCCCAGCATTTT
CDR3aa: CASSRTGGDQPQHF

v_gene: TRBV11-2
j_gene: TRBJ1-1
d_gene: -
abundance: once
CDR3nt: TGTGCCAGCAGCTTAGGCCAGGGTGAAGCTTTCTTT
CDR3aa: CASSLGQGEAFF

v_gene: TRBV7-3
j_gene: TRBJ2-7
d_gene: -
abundance: -
CDR3nt: TGTGCCAGCAGCTTAAACTACGGGAGAGGCTACGAGCAGTACTTC
CDR3aa: CASSLNYGRGYEQYF

v_gene: TRBV7-2
j_gene: TRBJ2-1
d_gene: TRBD2
abundance: -
CDR3nt: TGTGCCAGCAGCTTAGGGGCCCTAGCGGGGGGGCAATCCTACAATGAGCAGTTCTTC
CDR3aa: CASSLGALAGGQSYNEQFF

v_gene: TRBV18
j_gene: TRBJ2-3
d_gene: TRBD2
abundance: -
CDR3nt: TGTGCCAGCTCACCAGGGCAGGGAGGGAGCACAGATACGCAGTATTTT
CDR3aa: CASSPGQGGSTDTQYF

v_gene: TRBV18
j_gene: TRBJ2-3
d_gene: -
abundance: -
CDR3nt: TGTGCCAGCTCACCAGGCAGGGTTGCAGATACGCAGTATTTT
CDR3aa: CASSPGRVADTQYF

v_gene: TRBV4-1
j_gene: TRBJ2-3
d_gene: TRBD2
abundance: -
CDR3nt: TGCGCCAGCAGCCAAGCCGGGACTAGCGGAACAGATACGCAGTATTTT
CDR3aa: CASSQAGTSGTDTQYF

v_gene: TRBV20-1
j_gene: TRBJ2-7
d_gene: TRBD2
abundance: -
CDR3nt: TGCAGTGCTGGGACTACGTACGAGCAGTACTTC
CDR3aa: CSAGTTYEQYF

v_gene: TRBV18
j_gene: TRBJ2-7
d_gene: TRBD1
abundance: -
CDR3nt: TGTGCCAGCTCACCTCCCGGGACAGGGACCTACGAGCAGTACTTC
CDR3aa: CASSPPGTGTYEQYF

v_gene: TRBV2
j_gene: TRBJ2-7
d_gene: TRBD1
abundance: -
CDR3nt: TGTGCCAGCACCACTGGACAGGGGGCGGGGGAGCAGTACTTC
CDR3aa: CASTTGQGAGEQYF

v_gene: TRBV28
j_gene: TRBJ1-4
d_gene: TRBD1
abundance: -
CDR3nt: TGTGCCAGCAGTATAGGGACAGGGGTGAATGAAAAACTGTTTTTT
CDR3aa: CASSIGTGVNEKLFF

v_gene: TRBV24-1
j_gene: TRBJ2-1
d_gene: TRBD1
abundance: -
CDR3nt: TGTGCCACCAGTGATCCAACCGGGACAGGAATCTCCTACAATGAGCAGTTCTTC
CDR3aa: CATSDPTGTGISYNEQFF

v_gene: TRBV27
j_gene: TRBJ2-1
d_gene: TRBD2
abundance: -
CDR3nt: TGTGCCAGCAGGACTCTAGGCGGGAGCAATGAGCAGTTCTTC
CDR3aa: CASRTLGGSNEQFF

v_gene: TRBV7-2
j_gene: TRBJ2-1
d_gene: TRBD2
abundance: -
CDR3nt: TGTGCCAGCAGTATAGGGTTCGCGGGAGGGAATGAGCAGTTCTTC
CDR3aa: CASSIGFAGGNEQFF

v_gene: TRBV18
j_gene: TRBJ2-7
d_gene: TRBD2
abundance: -
CDR3nt: TGTGCCAGCTCACCACCCGGGACTAGCGGGTACGAGCAGTACTTC
CDR3aa: CASSPPGTSGYEQYF

v_gene: TRBV18
j_gene: TRBJ1-1
d_gene: -
abundance: -
CDR3nt: TGTGCCAGCTCACCACCTTTAGGGGGTGCTACATGGAACACTGAAGCTTTCTTT
CDR3aa: CASSPPLGGATWNTEAFF

v_gene: TRBV10-3
j_gene: TRBJ2-7
d_gene: TRBD1
abundance: once
CDR3nt: TGTGCCACAAAGGGACAGGGGTTCAACTACGAGCAGTACTTC
CDR3aa: CATKGQGFNYEQYF

v_gene: TRBV20-1
j_gene: TRBJ2-4
d_gene: TRBD2
abundance: -
CDR3nt: TGCAGTGCTAGTCCCGCAGCGCAAGGAGCGGGAGGGCCGGTAAACATTCAGTACTTC
CDR3aa: CSASPAAQGAGGPVNIQYF

v_gene: TRBV11-2
j_gene: TRBJ2-7
d_gene: TRBD1
abundance: -
CDR3nt: TGTGCCAGCAGCTTAGAGGGACAGGGCTACTACGAGCAGTACTTC
CDR3aa: CASSLEGQGYYEQYF

v_gene: TRBV13
j_gene: TRBJ2-1
d_gene: TRBD2
abundance: -
CDR3nt: TGTGCCAGCAGCTTACGGGTGACTAGCGGGAGATACCACAATGAGCAGTTCTTC
CDR3aa: CASSLRVTSGRYHNEQFF

v_gene: TRBV7-2
j_gene: TRBJ2-1
d_gene: -
abundance: -
CDR3nt: TGTGCCAGCAGCTTTAGGCGGGACTCCTACAATGAGCAGTTCTTC
CDR3aa: CASSFRRDSYNEQFF

v_gene: TRBV7-6
j_gene: TRBJ2-7
d_gene: -
abundance: -
CDR3nt: TGTGCCAGCAGCTTGGGAGGACGCTCCTACGAGCAGTACTTC
CDR3aa: CASSLGGRSYEQYF